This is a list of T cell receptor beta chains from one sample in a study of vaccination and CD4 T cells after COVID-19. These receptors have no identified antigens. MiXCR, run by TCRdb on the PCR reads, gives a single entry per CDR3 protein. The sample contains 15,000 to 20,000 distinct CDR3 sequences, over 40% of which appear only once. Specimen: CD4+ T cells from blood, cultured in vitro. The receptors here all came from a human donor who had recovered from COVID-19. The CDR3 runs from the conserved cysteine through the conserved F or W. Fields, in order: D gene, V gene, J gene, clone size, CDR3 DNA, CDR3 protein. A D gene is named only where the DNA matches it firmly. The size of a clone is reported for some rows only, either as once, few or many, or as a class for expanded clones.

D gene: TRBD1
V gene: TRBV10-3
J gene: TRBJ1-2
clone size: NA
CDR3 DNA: TGTGCCATCAGTCCGGGACAGGGCTACTATGGCTACACCTTC
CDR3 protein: CAISPGQGYYGYTF

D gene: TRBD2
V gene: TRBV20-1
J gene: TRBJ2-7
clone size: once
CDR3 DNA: TGCAGTGCTAGAGTTCCTAGCGGGGGCCCTTATCGCAACGAGCAGTACTTC
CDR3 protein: CSARVPSGGPYRNEQYF

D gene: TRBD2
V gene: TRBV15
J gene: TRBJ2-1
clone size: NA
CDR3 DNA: TGTGCCACCAGCAGAGACCTAGCGACTAGCGGGATCTATGAGCAGTTCTTC
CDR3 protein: CATSRDLATSGIYEQFF

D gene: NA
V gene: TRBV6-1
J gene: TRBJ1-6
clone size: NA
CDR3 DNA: TGTGCCAGCAGGATTGGACAGTATAATTCACCCCTCCACTTT
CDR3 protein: CASRIGQYNSPLHF

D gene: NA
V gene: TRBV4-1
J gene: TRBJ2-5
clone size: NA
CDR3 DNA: TGCGCCAGCAGCCAAGGGATACAAGAGACCCAGTACTTC
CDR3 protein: CASSQGIQETQYF

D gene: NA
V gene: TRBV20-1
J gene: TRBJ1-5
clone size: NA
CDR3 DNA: TGCAGTGCTGTCAGGGGAAATCAGCCCCAGCATTTT
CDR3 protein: CSAVRGNQPQHF

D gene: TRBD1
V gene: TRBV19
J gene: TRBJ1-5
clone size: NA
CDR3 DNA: TGTGCCAGTACCATGACAGGGGGTCTTTATCAGCCCCAGCATTTT
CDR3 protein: CASTMTGGLYQPQHF

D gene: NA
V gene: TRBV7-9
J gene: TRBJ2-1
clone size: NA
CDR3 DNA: TGTGCCAGCAGCTTAGGTATAGAGCAGTTCTTC
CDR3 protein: CASSLGIEQFF

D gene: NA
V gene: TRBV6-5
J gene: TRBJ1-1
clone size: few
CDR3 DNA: TGTGCCAGCAGTTACTCAACACCACCAGGGAACACTGAAGCTTTCTTT
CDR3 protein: CASSYSTPPGNTEAFF

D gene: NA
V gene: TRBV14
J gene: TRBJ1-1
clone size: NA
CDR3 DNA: TGTGCCAGCAGCCAAAGACGAGGGAACAGGGTTGGTAGTTATAGCACTGAAGCTTTCTTT
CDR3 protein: CASSQRRGNRVGSYSTEAFF

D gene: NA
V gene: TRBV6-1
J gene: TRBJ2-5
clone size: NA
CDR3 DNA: TGTGCCAGCAGTGCCCTGGGGGAAGAGACCCAGTACTTC
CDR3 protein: CASSALGEETQYF

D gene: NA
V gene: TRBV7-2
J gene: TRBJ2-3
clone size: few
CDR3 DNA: TGTGCCAGCAGCTTCGCCACAGATACGCAGTATTTT
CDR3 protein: CASSFATDTQYF

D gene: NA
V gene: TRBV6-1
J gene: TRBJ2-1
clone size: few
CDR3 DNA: TGTGCCAGCAGTGAATACAGGGCCAATGAGCAGTTCTTC
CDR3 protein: CASSEYRANEQFF

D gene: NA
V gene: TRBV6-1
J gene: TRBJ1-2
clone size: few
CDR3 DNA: TGTGCCAGCAGTGAAGGTGGACAGTTAGGGTTTAATGGCTACACCTTC
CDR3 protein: CASSEGGQLGFNGYTF

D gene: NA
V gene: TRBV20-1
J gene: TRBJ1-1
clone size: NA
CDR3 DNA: TGCAGTGCTAGAGATTGGGCTGAAGCTTTCTTT
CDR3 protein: CSARDWAEAFF

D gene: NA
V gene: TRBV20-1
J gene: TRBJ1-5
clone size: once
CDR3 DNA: TGCAGTGCTAGACGCAGGGACAGCAATCAGCCCCAGCATTTT
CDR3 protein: CSARRRDSNQPQHF

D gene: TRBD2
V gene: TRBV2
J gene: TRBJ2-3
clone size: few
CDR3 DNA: TGTGCCAGCACCAGACTAGCGGGGAACACAGATACGCAGTATTTT
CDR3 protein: CASTRLAGNTDTQYF

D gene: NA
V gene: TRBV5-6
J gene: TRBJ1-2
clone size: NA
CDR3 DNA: TGTGCCAGCAGCTTGGCCGGGGGTGGCTACACCTTC
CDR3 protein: CASSLAGGGYTF

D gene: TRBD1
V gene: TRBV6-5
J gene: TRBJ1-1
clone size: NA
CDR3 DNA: TGTGCCAGCAGTTACTGGGGACAGGAAGACACTGAAGCTTTCTTT
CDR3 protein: CASSYWGQEDTEAFF

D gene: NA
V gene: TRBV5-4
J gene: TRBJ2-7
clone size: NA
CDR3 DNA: TGTGCCAGCAGCTTGGACAACTACGAGCAGTACTTC
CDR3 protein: CASSLDNYEQYF

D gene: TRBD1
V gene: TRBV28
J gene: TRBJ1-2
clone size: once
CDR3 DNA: TGTGCCAGCAGTTGGGGACAGAACTATGGCTACACCTTC
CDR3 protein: CASSWGQNYGYTF

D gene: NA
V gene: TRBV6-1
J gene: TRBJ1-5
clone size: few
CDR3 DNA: TGTGCCAGCAGTGGGGGACACTCACTTTATCAGCCCCAGCATTTT
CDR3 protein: CASSGGHSLYQPQHF

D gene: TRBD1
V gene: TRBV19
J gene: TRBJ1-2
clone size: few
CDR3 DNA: TGTGCCAGTACTACTAAAGGGGACAGGGGGCCCGACTATGGCTACACCTTC
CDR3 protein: CASTTKGDRGPDYGYTF

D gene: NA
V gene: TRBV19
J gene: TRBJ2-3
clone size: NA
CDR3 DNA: TGTGCCAGTAGTATGCCCGGGGTAGATACGCAGTATTTT
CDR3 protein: CASSMPGVDTQYF

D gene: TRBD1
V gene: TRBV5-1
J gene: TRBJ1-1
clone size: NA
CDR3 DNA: TGCGCCAGCAGCTCCCTCGGACAGGGGGTTGTTGCTGAAGCTTTCTTT
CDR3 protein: CASSSLGQGVVAEAFF

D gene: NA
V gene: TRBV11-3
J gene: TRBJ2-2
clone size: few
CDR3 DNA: TGTGCCAGCAGCTCCCAAGGATCCGGGGAGCTGTTTTTT
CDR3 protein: CASSSQGSGELFF

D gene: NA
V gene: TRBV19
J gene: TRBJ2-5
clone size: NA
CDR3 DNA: TGTGCCAGTAGTCTGCCGGGCTCGAGGGGGAGTCGAGAGACCCAGTACTTC
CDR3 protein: CASSLPGSRGSRETQYF

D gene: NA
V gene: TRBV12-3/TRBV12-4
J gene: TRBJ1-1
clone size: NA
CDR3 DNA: TGTGCCAGCAGCTTCGGACAGATGAACACTGAAGCTTTCTTT
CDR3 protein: CASSFGQMNTEAFF

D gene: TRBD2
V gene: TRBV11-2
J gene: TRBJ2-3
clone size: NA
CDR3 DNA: TGTGCCAGCAGCTTAGTGATTTTACTAGCGACAGATACGCAGTATTTT
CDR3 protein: CASSLVILLATDTQYF

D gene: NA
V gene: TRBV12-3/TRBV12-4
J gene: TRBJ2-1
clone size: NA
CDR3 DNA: TGTGCCAGCAGTCTAGGTCTCCAGCGGCAGTTCTTC
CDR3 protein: CASSLGLQRQFF

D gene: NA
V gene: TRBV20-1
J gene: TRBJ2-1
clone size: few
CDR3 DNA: TGCAGTGCTAGCCTGTCACGGTACAATGAGCAGTTCTTC
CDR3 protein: CSASLSRYNEQFF

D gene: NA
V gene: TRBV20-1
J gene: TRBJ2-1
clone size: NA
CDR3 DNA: TGCAGTGAGGCGACCGCACTCTCCTACAATGAGCAGTTCTTC
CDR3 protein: CSEATALSYNEQFF

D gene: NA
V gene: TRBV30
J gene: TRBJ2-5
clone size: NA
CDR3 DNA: TGTGCCTGGAGTAAAGGGCGGGACAGATTTAAAGAGACCCAGTACTTC
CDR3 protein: CAWSKGRDRFKETQYF

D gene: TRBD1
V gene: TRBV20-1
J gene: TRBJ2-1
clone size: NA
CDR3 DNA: TGCAGTGCTGCGGCCCCAGACAGGGGTCTATACAATGAGCAGTTCTTC
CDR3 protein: CSAAAPDRGLYNEQFF

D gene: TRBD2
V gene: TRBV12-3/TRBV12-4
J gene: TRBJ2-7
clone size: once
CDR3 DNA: TGTGCCAGCAGGTGGGGCGGGAGACCTTACGAGCAGTACTTC
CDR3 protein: CASRWGGRPYEQYF

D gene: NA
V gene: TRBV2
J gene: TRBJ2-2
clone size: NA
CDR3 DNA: TGTGCCAGCAGTGTCGTCAGGGGAGGACGGAACACCGGGGAGCTGTTTTTT
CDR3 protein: CASSVVRGGRNTGELFF

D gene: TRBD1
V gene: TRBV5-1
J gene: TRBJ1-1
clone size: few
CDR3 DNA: TGCGCCAGCAGCAAGACGACAGGGCTTGACACTGAAGCTTTCTTT
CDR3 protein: CASSKTTGLDTEAFF